This T cell receptor beta chain was retrieved from a study of response to subunit inactivated influenza vaccine. Germline V CDR1 and CDR2: ENHRY, SYGVKD. V dropped 3 bases and J dropped 7 bases, with 16 bases sitting between them. The CDR3 has 14 residues. From the RT-PCR reads, TCRdb called clonotypes with MiXCR, one entry per CDR3 protein. Here the sample spans 500,000 or so distinct CDR3 sequences, approximately 15% being singletons. The source was CD4+ T cells sorted from PBMCs, collected around 25 months after vaccination. The clonotype comes from a man aged 50 to 69 who received an inactivated influenza vaccine. The chain couples TRBV10-3 to TRBJ2-7, with D perhaps TRBD1 (5 bases). Written as DNA, the CDR3 is TGTGCCATCAGTGACCCAATAAGGGGCGAAGAGCAGTACTTC. This codes for CAISDPIRGEEQYF.